This T cell receptor (beta chain) was observed in a study of blood T cell repertoires in COVID-19 (dated by TCRdb to between 2020 and 2021). Background for the entire study: Samples covering the acute and convalescent phases of COVID-19 were provided by collaborators in the United States, Italy and Spain. The repertoires were released in a freely available public database meant as a resource for research on the immune response to SARS-CoV-2. The prospective study material was composed of cDNA or gDNA derived from T cells, B-cell-depleted T cells, or PBMCs. Samples came from the ongoing ImmuneRACE study (first 160 participants) plus 1,254 subjects from 6 global collaborators. Subjects who had been exposed to COVID-19, were actively infected with it, or had recovered from it provided the deeply sampled blood TCRbeta repertoires that made up the dataset. HLA class I and class II types, where available, came from metadata supplied by the sample provider rather than from assay-based typing. A de-identified subject ID, COVID-19 status, age in years and sex were almost always included in the sample metadata.

TCRbeta CDR3 regions were amplified from genomic DNA using the immunoSEQ Assay, a bias-controlled multiplex PCR. The authors' pipeline ran thus. The number of nucleated cells in each sample was estimated by amplification of reference gene primers within the assay. Sequence reads were collapsed and filtered to measure the absolute abundance of every unique TCRbeta CDR3 rearrangement. For each sample, productive Simpson clonality was calculated by taking the square root of Simpson's diversity index across productive rearrangements. TCRdb mirrors the immuneACCESS table, restricted to in-frame sequences. Some clones are absent from its copies; in checked studies, under half trace to an unresolved V gene, and the reason for the others is unknown. D and trimming come from the DNA, and the V and J calls and clone size come from that table. The sample table contains approximately 230,000 clones; only one count was recorded for 88% of them. About 1.3% of the sample lies in the top ten.

The collaborating institutions used their own protocols to collect whole blood in K2EDTA tubes. Collaborator samples were shipped for TCRbeta analysis as frozen whole blood, isolated PBMCs, or DNA extracted from either sample type. About this clone itself: The clone's antigen remains unknown. No base quality information exists; no much larger clone differs at one position.

Study-wide conclusions, independent of this receptor: Clinical and demographic metadata were provided uncurated, with the amount varying by source and participant.

Source material: peripheral blood. The TCR sequence derives from a man older than 75 with acute or convalescent COVID-19.

The sequenced DNA is TGTGCCAGCAGTGAAGGAGGGATTGGGGAGACCCAGTACTTC. Translated, it gives CASSEGGIGETQYF. In this chain, TRBV2 is recombined with TRBJ2-5; possibly the D gene is TRBD2, per 5 matching bases. Trimming removed 1 base from V and 5 bases from J, leaving 11 bases between the germline ends. The CDR3 has 14 amino acids, counting the end cysteine and phenylalanine. The only DNA kept is the CDR3, 42 bases in frame from the first base. Per the germline V gene, SNHLY is the CDR1 and FYNNEI is the CDR2.